This T cell receptor beta chain is drawn from a study of shared clonotypes between healthy human individuals. Study-level results: Estimated clonotype richness was generally higher in naive than memory subsets.

Sequencing was performed with immunoSEQ multiplex PCR; in TCRdb, only in-frame clones are kept and a portion is missing. The repertoire holds some 2,000,000 clones, with about 95% as singletons. As defined, naive CD8 cells were CD45RO-negative and positively selected for CCR7, with terminally differentiated effector memory CD45RA+ cells excluded. Adult donors, all healthy and HIV-negative, had no recent acute infections or vaccinations. About this clone: Antigen specificity is unknown. Other nucleotide sequences from this sample produce the same CDR3.

The sample taken for sequencing was naive CD8+ T cells sorted from blood. The clonotype originates from a man in his late teens or twenties in good health.

The chain's CDR3 is CASSFGDEQYF. CDR3 coding DNA: TGTGCCAGCAGCTTTGGCGACGAGCAGTACTTC. The chain links TRBV11-2 to TRBJ2-7, with D hard to call. Trimming pared 3 bases from V and 5 bases from J, leaving 5 bases between. CDR3 length: 11 residues. The germline gives CDR1 SGHAT, CDR2 FQNNGV.